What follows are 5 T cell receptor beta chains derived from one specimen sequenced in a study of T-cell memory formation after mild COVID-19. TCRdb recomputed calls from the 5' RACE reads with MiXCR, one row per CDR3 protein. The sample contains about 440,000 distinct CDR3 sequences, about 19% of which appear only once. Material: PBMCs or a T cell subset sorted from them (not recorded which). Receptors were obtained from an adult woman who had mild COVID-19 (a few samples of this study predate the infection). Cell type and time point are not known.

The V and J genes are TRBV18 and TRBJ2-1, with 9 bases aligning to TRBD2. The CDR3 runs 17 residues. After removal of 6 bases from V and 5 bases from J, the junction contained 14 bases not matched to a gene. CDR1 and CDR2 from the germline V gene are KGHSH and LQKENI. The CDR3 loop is CASSPETGTSRNNEQFF. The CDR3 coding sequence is TGTGCCAGCTCTCCTGAAACGGGGACTAGCAGAAACAATGAGCAGTTCTTC.

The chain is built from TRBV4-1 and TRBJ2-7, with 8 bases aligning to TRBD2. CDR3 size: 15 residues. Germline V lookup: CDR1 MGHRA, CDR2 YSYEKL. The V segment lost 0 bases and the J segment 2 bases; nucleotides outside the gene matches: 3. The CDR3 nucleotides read TGCGCCAGCAGCCAAGAGATTAGCGGGGCCTACGAGCAGTACTTC. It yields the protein CASSQEISGAYEQYF.

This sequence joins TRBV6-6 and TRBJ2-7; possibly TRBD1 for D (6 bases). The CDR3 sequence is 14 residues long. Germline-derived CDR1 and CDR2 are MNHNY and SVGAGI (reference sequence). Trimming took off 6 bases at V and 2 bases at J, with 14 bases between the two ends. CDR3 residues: CASRPSRTAYEQYF. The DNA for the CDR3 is TGTGCCAGCAGACCCTCGCGGACAGCCTACGAGCAGTACTTC.

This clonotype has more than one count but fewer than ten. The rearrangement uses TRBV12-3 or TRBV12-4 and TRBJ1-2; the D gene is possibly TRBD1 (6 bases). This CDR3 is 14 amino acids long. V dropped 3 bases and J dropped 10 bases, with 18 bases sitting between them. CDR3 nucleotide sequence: TGTGCCAGCAGTTTTAGGAGGTCCGGGACACCCTACACCTTC. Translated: CASSFRRSGTPYTF.

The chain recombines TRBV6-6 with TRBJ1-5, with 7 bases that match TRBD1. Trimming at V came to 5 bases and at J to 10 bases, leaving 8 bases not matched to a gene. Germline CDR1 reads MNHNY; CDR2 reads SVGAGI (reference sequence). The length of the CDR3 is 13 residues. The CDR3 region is CASSADRHLPQHF. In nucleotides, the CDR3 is TGTGCCAGCAGTGCGGACAGGCATCTACCCCAGCATTTT.